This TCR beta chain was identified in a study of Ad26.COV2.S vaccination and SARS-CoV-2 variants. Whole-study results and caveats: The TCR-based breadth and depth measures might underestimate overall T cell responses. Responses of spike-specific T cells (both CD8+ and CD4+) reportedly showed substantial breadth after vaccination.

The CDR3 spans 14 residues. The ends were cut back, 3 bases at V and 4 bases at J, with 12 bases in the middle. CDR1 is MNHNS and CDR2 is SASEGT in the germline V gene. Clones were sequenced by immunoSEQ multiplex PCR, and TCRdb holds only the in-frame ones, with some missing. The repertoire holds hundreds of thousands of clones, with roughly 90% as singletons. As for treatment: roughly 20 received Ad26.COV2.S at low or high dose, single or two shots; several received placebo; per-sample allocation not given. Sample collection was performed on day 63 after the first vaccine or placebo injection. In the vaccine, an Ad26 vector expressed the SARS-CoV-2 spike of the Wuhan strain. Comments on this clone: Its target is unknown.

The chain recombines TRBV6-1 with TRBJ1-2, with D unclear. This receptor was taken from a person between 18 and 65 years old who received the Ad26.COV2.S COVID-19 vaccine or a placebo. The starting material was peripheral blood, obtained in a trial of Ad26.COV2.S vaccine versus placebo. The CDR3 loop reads CASSDPLWGYGYTF. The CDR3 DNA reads TGTGCCAGCAGTGACCCCCTGTGGGGCTATGGCTACACCTTC.